This TCR beta chain stems from a study of OX40 agonist ivuxolimab in advanced cancers. The germline V and J ends were trimmed by 7 bases and 0 bases, with 9 bases remaining between them. The CDR3 is 13 residues long. Germline V lookup: CDR1 MNHNS, CDR2 SASEGT. Sampled blood was obtained at baseline, cycle 4 day 1, and cycle 7 day 1. Sequencing used immunoSEQ multiplex PCR; TCRdb keeps in-frame clones, though not all of them. The sample includes about 100,000 clones, around nine tenths of them seen just once. The material sequenced was CD4+ or CD8+ T cells sorted from blood, taken in a trial of the OX40 agonist ivuxolimab. The chain couples TRBV6-1 to TRBJ1-1; D remains unclear. This TCR was sampled from an adult with an advanced solid tumor such as melanoma, head and neck, liver or kidney cancer. The CDR3 here is CASTLGLNTEAFF. DNA for the CDR3: TGTGCCAGCACCCTAGGGTTGAACACTGAAGCTTTCTTT.